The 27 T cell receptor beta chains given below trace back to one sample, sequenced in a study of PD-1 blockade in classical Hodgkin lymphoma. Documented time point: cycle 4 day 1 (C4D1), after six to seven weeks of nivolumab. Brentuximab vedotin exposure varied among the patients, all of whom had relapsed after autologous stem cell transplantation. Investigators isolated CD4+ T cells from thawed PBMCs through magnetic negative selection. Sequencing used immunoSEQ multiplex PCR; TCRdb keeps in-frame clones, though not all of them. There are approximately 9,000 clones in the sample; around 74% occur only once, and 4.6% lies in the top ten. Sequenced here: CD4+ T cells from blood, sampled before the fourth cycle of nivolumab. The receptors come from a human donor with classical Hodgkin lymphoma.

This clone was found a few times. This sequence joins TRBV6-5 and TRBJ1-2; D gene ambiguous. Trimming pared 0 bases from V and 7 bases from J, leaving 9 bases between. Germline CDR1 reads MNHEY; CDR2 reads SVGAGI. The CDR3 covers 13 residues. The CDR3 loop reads CASSYSTFRGYTF. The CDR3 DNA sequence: TGTGCCAGCAGTTACTCGACCTTTCGTGGCTACACCTTC.

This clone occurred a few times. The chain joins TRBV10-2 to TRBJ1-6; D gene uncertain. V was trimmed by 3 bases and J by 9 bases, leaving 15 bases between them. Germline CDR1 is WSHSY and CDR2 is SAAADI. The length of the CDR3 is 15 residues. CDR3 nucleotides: TGCGCCAGCAGTGAATCGGTTATTGAGGTTTCACCCCTCCACTTT. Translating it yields CASSESVIEVSPLHF.

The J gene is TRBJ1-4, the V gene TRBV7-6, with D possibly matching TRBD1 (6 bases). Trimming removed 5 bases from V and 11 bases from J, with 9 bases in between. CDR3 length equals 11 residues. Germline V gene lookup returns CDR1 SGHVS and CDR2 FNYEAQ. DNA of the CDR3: TGTGCCAGCAGCACAGGGATGAAACTGTTTTTT. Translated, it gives CASSTGMKLFF.

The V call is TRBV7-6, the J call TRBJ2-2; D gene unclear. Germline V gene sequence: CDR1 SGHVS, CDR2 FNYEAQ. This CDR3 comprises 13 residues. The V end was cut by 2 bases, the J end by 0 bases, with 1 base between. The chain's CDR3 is CASSLSNTGELFF. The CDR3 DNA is TGTGCCAGCAGCTTATCGAACACCGGGGAGCTGTTTTTT.

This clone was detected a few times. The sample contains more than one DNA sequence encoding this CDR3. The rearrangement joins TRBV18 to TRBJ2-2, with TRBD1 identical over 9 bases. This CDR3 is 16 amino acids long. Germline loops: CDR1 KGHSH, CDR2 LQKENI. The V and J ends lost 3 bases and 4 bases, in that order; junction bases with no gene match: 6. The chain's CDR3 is CASSPSGQGSTGELFF. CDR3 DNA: TGTGCCAGCTCACCGTCGGGACAGGGAAGCACCGGGGAGCTGTTTTTT.

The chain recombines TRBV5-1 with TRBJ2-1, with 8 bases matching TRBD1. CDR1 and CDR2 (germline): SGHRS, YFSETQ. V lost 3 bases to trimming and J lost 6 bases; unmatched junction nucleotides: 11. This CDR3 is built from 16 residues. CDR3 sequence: CASSSGQGKAPNEQFF. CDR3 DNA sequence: TGCGCCAGCAGCTCAGGACAGGGTAAGGCCCCCAATGAGCAGTTCTTC.

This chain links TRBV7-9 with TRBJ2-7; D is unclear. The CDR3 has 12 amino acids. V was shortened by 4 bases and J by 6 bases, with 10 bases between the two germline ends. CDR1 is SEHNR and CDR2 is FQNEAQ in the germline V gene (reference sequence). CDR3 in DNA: TGTGCCAGCAGCTCTGGGAACCTCGAGCAGTACGTC. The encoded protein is CASSSGNLEQYV.

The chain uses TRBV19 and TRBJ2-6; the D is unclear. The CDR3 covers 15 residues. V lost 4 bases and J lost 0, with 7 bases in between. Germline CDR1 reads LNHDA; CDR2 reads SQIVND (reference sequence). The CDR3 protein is CASSTYSSGANVLTF. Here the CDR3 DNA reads TGTGCCAGTAGTACATATAGCTCTGGGGCCAACGTCCTGACTTTC. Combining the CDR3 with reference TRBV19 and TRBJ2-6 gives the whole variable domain DGGITQSPKYLFRKEGQNVTLSCEQNLNHDAMYWYRQDPGQGLRLIYYSQIVNDFQKGDIAEGYSVSREKKESFPLTVTSAQKNPTAFYLCASSTYSSGANVLTFGAGSRLTVL.

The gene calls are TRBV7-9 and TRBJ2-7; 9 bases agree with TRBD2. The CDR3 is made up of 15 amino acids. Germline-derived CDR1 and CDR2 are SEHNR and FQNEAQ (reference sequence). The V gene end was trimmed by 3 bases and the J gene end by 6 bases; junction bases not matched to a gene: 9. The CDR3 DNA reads TGTGCCAGCAGCTTCAAAGGCGGGGGGGCCTTCGAGCAGTACTTC. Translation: CASSFKGGGAFEQYF. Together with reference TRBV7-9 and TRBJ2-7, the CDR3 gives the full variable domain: DTGVSQNPRHKITKRGQNVTFRCDPISEHNRLYWYRQTLGQGPEFLTYFQNEAQLEKSRLLSDRFSAERPKGSFSTLEIQRTEQGDSAMYLCASSFKGGGAFEQYFGPGTRLTVT.

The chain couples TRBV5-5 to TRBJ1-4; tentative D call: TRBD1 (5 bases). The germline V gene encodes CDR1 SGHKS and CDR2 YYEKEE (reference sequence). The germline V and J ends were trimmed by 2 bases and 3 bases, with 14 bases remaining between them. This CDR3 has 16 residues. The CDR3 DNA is TGTGCCAGCAGCTTCTCCGCAGGGACCTCTAATGAAAAACTGTTTTTT. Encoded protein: CASSFSAGTSNEKLFF.

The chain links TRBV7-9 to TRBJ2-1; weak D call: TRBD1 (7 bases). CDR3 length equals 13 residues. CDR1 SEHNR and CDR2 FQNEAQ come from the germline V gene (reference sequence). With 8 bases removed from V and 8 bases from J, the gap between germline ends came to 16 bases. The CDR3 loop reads CASGRQGGHEQFF. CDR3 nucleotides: TGTGCCAGCGGGCGACAGGGAGGCCATGAGCAGTTCTTC. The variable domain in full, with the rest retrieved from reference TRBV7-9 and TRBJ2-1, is DTGVSQNPRHKITKRGQNVTFRCDPISEHNRLYWYRQTLGQGPEFLTYFQNEAQLEKSRLLSDRFSAERPKGSFSTLEIQRTEQGDSAMYLCASGRQGGHEQFFGPGTRLTVL.

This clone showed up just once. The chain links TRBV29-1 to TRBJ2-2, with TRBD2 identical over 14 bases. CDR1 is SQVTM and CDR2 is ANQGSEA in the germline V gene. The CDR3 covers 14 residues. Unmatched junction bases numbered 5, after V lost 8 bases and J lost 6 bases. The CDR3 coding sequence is TGCAGCATCGGGACTAGCGGGGGTGCCGGGGAGCTGTTTTTT. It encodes CSIGTSGGAGELFF.

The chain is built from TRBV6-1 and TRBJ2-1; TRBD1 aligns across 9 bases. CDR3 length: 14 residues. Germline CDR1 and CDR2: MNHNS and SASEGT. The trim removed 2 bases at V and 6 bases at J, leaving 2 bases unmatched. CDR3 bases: TGTGCCAGCAGTGAAAGGACAGGGGTCAATGAGCAGTTCTTC. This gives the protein CASSERTGVNEQFF.

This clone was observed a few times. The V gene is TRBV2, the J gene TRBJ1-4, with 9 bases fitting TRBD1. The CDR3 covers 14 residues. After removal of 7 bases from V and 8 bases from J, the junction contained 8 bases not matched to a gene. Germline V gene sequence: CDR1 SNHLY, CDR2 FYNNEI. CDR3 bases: TGTGCCAGCATCGGGACAGGGTTTTGGGAAAAACTGTTTTTT. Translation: CASIGTGFWEKLFF.

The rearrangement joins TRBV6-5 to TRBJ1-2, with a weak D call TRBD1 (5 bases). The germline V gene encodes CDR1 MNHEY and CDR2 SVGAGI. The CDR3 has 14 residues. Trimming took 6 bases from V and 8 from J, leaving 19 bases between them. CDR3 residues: CASRDSRDGGGYTF. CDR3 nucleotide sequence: TGTGCCAGCAGGGACTCAAGGGACGGAGGAGGCTACACCTTC.

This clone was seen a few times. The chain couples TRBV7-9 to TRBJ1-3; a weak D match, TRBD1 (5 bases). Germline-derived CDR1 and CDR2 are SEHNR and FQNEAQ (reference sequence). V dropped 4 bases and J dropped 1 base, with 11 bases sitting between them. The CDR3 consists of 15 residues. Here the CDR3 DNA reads TGTGCCAGCAGCTGGGTTGAGGGGTCTGGAAACACCATATATTTT. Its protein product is CASSWVEGSGNTIYF.

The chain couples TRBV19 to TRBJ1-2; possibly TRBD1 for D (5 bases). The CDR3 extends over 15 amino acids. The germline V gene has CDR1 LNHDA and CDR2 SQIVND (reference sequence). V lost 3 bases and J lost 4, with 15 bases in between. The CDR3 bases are TGTGCCAGTAGTATTGGTGACAGAAATTTCTATGGCTACACCTTC. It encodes CASSIGDRNFYGYTF.

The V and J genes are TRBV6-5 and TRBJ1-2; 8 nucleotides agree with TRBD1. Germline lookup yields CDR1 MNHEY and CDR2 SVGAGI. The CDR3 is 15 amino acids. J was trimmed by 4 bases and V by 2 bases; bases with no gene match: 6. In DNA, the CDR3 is TGTGCCAGCAGTTACCTTGGACAGGGAAGCTATGGCTACACCTTC. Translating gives CASSYLGQGSYGYTF.

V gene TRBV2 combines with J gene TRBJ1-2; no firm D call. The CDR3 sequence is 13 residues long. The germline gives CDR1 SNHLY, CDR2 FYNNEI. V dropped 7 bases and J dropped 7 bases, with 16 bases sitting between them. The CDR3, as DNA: TGTGCCAGCACTAACGGCAAACTCGGTGGCTACACCTTC. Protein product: CASTNGKLGGYTF.

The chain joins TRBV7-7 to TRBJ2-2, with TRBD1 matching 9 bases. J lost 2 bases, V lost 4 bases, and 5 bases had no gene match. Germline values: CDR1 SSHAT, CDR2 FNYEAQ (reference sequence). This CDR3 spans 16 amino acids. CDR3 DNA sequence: TGTGCCAGCAGCTCCACAGGGGGCGTAAACACCGGGGAGCTGTTTTTT. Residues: CASSSTGGVNTGELFF.

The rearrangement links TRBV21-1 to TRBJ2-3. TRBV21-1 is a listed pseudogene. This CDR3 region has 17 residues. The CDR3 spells CASSRGYIVDSTDTQYF. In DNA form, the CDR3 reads TGTGCCAGCAGCAGGGGGTACATAGTTGATAGCACAGATACGCAGTATTTT.

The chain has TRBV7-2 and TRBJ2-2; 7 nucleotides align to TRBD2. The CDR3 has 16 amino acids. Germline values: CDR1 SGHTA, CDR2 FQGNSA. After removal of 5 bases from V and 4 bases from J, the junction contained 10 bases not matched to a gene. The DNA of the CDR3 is TGTGCCAGCAGCCAACAAAGGCGGGAGACCACCGGGGAGCTGTTTTTT. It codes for CASSQQRRETTGELFF.

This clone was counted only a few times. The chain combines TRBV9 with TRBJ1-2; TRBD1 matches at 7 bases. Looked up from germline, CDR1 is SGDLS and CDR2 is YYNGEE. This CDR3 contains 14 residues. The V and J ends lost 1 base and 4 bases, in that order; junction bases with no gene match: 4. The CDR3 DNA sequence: TGTGCCAGCAGCGTAACAGGGGAGGGCTATGGCTACACCTTC. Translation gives CASSVTGEGYGYTF.

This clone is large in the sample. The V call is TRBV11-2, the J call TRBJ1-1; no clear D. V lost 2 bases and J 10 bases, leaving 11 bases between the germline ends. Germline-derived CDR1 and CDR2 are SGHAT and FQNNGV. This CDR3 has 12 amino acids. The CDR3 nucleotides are TGTGCCAGCAGCTTATATACCACGCGAGCTTTCTTT. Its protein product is CASSLYTTRAFF.

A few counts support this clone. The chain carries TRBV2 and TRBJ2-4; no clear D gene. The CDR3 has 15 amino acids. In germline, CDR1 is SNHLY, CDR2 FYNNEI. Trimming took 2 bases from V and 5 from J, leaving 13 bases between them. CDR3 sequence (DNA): TGTGCCAGCAGTGAAAAAACAGCCGGCCAAAACATTCAGTACTTC. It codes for CASSEKTAGQNIQYF.

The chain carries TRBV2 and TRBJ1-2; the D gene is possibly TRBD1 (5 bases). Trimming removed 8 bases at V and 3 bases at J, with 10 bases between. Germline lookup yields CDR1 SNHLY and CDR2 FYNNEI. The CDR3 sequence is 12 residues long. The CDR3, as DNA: TGTGCCAGCGGGGCAGGCGACTATGGCTACACCTTC. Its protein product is CASGAGDYGYTF. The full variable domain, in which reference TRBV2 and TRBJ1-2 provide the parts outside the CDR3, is EPEVTQTPSHQVTQMGQEVILRCVPISNHLYFYWYRQILGQKVEFLVSFYNNEISEKSEIFDDQFSVERPDGSNFTLKIRSTKLEDSAMYFCASGAGDYGYTFGSGTRLTVV.

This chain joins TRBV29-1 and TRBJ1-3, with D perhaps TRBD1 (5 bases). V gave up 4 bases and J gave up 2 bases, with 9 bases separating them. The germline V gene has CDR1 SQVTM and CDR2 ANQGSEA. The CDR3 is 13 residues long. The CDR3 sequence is CSVGQRTGNTIYF. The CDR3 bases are TGCAGCGTTGGACAGAGAACTGGAAACACCATATATTTT.